These 15 T cell receptor beta chains came from one sample sequenced in a study of vaccination effects on CD4 cells after COVID-19. Repertoires were generated with immunoSEQ multiplex PCR, while TCRdb's copy carries only in-frame clones and drops some. This table holds 25,000 to 35,000 clones, over 70% found once. Peptide-pool stimulation followed by sequencing identified expanded antigen-specific CD4+ clonotypes in the ViraFEST assay. Following a roughly 9-day culture, CD4+ T cells were purified. Each participant was administered two doses of either the BNT162b2 or the mRNA-1273 vaccine. Antigen specificity for these receptors is unknown. The material was CD4+ T cells from PBMCs cultured with HCoV-229E spike peptides, obtained after COVID-19 vaccination. Source of these receptors: a human donor who received a COVID-19 vaccine.

The V call is TRBV30, the J call TRBJ1-5, with D possibly matching TRBD1 (6 bases). CDR3 size: 13 residues. Trimming took 7 bases from V and 4 from J, leaving 14 bases between them. The germline gives CDR1 GTSNPN, CDR2 SVGIG (reference sequence). CDR3 amino acids: CASSGAGNQPQHF. CDR3 sequence (DNA): TGTGCCTCTTCGGGGGCCGGGAATCAGCCCCAGCATTTT.

This clone was detected a few times. V and J are TRBV7-9 and TRBJ2-3; D is perhaps TRBD2 (5 bases). The CDR3 covers 15 residues. V was cut by 6 bases and J by 1 base, with 14 bases left in between. Germline assignment: CDR1 SEHNR and CDR2 FQNEAQ (reference sequence). CDR3 region: CASSSPGRGTDTQYF. The CDR3 nucleotides are TGTGCCAGCAGTTCTCCTGGGCGGGGCACAGATACGCAGTATTTT.

This chain joins TRBV5-1 and TRBJ2-7; TRBD1 or TRBD2 may be the D gene (6 bases each). There are 15 residues in the CDR3. The germline V gene encodes CDR1 SGHRS and CDR2 YFSETQ. V was cut by 2 bases and J by 4 bases, with 16 bases left in between. The CDR3 sequence: CASSLGGTQRYEQYF. Written as DNA, the CDR3 is TGCGCCAGCAGCTTAGGGGGGACACAACGTTACGAGCAGTACTTC.

The rearrangement joins TRBV3-1 (or the pseudogene TRBV3-2) to TRBJ2-3, with 8 positions matching TRBD2. J gave up 1 base and V 6 bases, and 6 bases lay outside the gene matches. The CDR3 contains 15 residues. CDR1 and CDR2 (germline): LGHDT, YNNKEL (reference sequence). The CDR3 region is CASSPTTSGTDTQYF. CDR3 in DNA: TGTGCCAGCAGTCCGACGACTAGCGGCACAGATACGCAGTATTTT.

In this sample, this clone turned up once. The V call is TRBV5-5, the J call TRBJ2-7; 8 bases align to TRBD1. The V gene end was trimmed by 0 bases and the J gene end by 7 bases; junction bases not matched to a gene: 3. Germline V gene data show CDR1 as SGHKS and CDR2 as YYEKEE (reference sequence). The length of the CDR3 is 13 residues. Here the CDR3 DNA reads TGTGCCAGCAGCTTGGTTGGGACAGGAGAGCAGTACTTC. It encodes CASSLVGTGEQYF.

The chain combines TRBV7-9 with TRBJ2-2; D could derive from TRBD1 or TRBD2 (5 bases each). Germline V gene sequence: CDR1 SEHNR, CDR2 FQNEAQ (reference sequence). The germline V and J ends were trimmed by 3 bases and 0 bases, with 11 bases remaining between them. This CDR3 comprises 16 residues. This CDR3 is CASSFGRDANTGELFF. The CDR3 DNA follows: TGTGCCAGCAGCTTCGGCAGGGACGCGAACACCGGGGAGCTGTTTTTT.

The V and J genes are TRBV5-1 and TRBJ2-5; possibly TRBD1 for D (5 bases). Germline V lookup: CDR1 SGHRS, CDR2 YFSETQ. The V and J ends lost 4 bases and 5 bases respectively, with 12 bases between them. The CDR3 sequence is 13 residues long. CDR3 sequence: CASSQGARETQYF. In DNA, the CDR3 is TGCGCCAGCAGCCAAGGGGCGAGGGAGACCCAGTACTTC.

This clone occurred once. The chain carries TRBV2 and TRBJ2-3, with TRBD1 identical over 8 bases. The J segment lost 3 bases and the V segment lost 2 bases, leaving 4 bases of the junction unmatched. Germline V gene data show CDR1 as SNHLY and CDR2 as FYNNEI. CDR3 length equals 15 residues. CDR3 amino acids: CASSEQGAFTDTQYF. CDR3 DNA: TGTGCCAGCAGTGAACAGGGGGCTTTTACAGATACGCAGTATTTT.

This clone was observed a few times. This rearrangement joins TRBV2 to TRBJ1-2; the match to TRBD1 covers 9 bases. Trimming cost V 4 bases and J 7 bases; bases outside gene matches: 10. This CDR3 is 15 amino acids long. CDR1 is SNHLY and CDR2 is FYNNEI in the germline V gene. For the CDR3, the DNA is TGTGCCAGCAGTGCGGGACAGGGTTTTTTGGGTGGCTACACCTTC. Its protein is CASSAGQGFLGGYTF. The whole variable domain, remainder taken from reference TRBV2 and TRBJ1-2, is EPEVTQTPSHQVTQMGQEVILRCVPISNHLYFYWYRQILGQKVEFLVSFYNNEISEKSEIFDDQFSVERPDGSNFTLKIRSTKLEDSAMYFCASSAGQGFLGGYTFGSGTRLTVV.

V gene TRBV19 combines with J gene TRBJ1-2; no definite D call. Germline V lookup: CDR1 LNHDA, CDR2 SQIVND (reference sequence). Trimming shortened V by 2 bases and J by 5 bases, and 6 bases separated the two germline ends. The CDR3 length is 12 residues. The CDR3 DNA sequence: TGTGCCAGTAGTATACTCGGATATGGCTACACCTTC. It encodes CASSILGYGYTF.

This clone was seen once. CDR3 bases: TGTGCCAGCAGCATAAGGTCCGGTTCTGAAGCTTTCTTT. It is translated as CASSIRSGSEAFF. The J gene is TRBJ1-1, the V gene TRBV11-2; the D is unclear. Deletions cut 5 bases from V and 6 bases from J, with 13 bases between. The CDR3 runs 13 residues. Germline CDR1 is SGHAT and CDR2 is FQNNGV.

The CDR3 DNA reads as TGTGCCAGCAGTATACGACAGGGACCTAGCAATCAGCCCCAGCATTTT. Amino acid sequence: CASSIRQGPSNQPQHF. The rearrangement joins TRBV6-2 or TRBV6-3 to TRBJ1-5, with 7 bases that match TRBD1. This CDR3 spans 16 amino acids. V lost 5 bases to trimming and J lost 0 bases; unmatched junction nucleotides: 7. Germline CDR1 reads MNHEY; CDR2 reads SVGEGT.

This clone was seen only a few times. This chain uses TRBV30 with TRBJ2-7; tentatively, D is TRBD1 or TRBD2 (5 bases each). V was shortened by 5 bases and J by 5 bases, with 16 bases between the two germline ends. Looked up from germline, CDR1 is GTSNPN and CDR2 is SVGIG (reference sequence). The CDR3 totals 13 residues. For the CDR3, the DNA is TGTGCCTGGGGGGGTATTCGGGGAGACGAGCAGTACTTC. This sequence encodes CAWGGIRGDEQYF. Drawing the rest from reference TRBV30 and TRBJ2-7, the complete variable domain is SQTIHQWPATLVQPVGSPLSLECTVEGTSNPNLYWYRQAAGRGLQLLFYSVGIGQISSEVPQNLSASRPQDRQFILSSKKLLLSDSGFYLCAWGGIRGDEQYFGPGTRLTVT.

V and J are TRBV7-6 and TRBJ2-6; D is undetermined. CDR1 is SGHVS, CDR2 FNYEAQ, per germline. The CDR3 consists of 17 residues. V lost 0 bases and J lost 0, with 9 bases in between. CDR3 in DNA: TGTGCCAGCAGCTTAGCGGGTCCGGGCTCTGGGGCCAACGTCCTGACTTTC. Its protein product is CASSLAGPGSGANVLTF. The full variable domain, in which reference TRBV7-6 and TRBJ2-6 provide the parts outside the CDR3, is GAGVSQSPRYKVTKRGQDVALRCDPISGHVSLYWYRQALGQGPEFLTYFNYEAQQDKSGLPNDRFSAERPEGSISTLTIQRTEQRDSAMYRCASSLAGPGSGANVLTFGAGSRLTVL.

The chain has TRBV25-1 and TRBJ1-2, with D possibly being TRBD1 (6 bases). This CDR3 is built from 16 residues. Germline lookup yields CDR1 MGHDK and CDR2 SYGVNS. V shed 6 bases and J shed 1 base, with 18 bases lying between them. Written as DNA, the CDR3 is TGTGCCAGCAGCCACGGGGGAGGGGGTAGTAACTATGGCTACACCTTC. Translation gives CASSHGGGGSNYGYTF.